The entry below describes one T cell receptor (beta chain). V was cut by 1 base and J by 7 bases, with 14 bases left in between. This CDR3 region has 14 residues. Germline lookup yields CDR1 SQVTM and CDR2 ANQGSEA. The data derive from a study of OX40 agonist ivuxolimab in advanced cancers. Produced via immunoSEQ multiplex PCR; TCRdb's table is partial and in-frame only. The repertoire holds more than 40,000 clones, with approximately 85% as singletons. The sequencing here drew on CD4+ or CD8+ T cells sorted from blood, taken in a trial of the OX40 agonist ivuxolimab. This TCR was sampled from an adult with an advanced solid tumor such as melanoma, head and neck, liver or kidney cancer. V is TRBV29-1 and J is TRBJ1-5; a weak D match, TRBD1 (5 bases). The CDR3 sequence: CSVEGAGLGQPQHF. Written as DNA, the CDR3 is TGCAGCGTTGAAGGGGCAGGGTTGGGGCAGCCCCAGCATTTT.